The 5 T cell receptor beta chains given below trace back to one sample, sequenced in a study of blood T cell repertoires in COVID-19. Using immunoSEQ multiplex PCR, the repertoire was profiled, and TCRdb retains in-frame clones only, with some absent. This table holds 100,000 to 150,000 clones, almost 85% found once. The sample comprised peripheral blood. These receptors came from a woman in her 30s who had recovered from COVID-19.

The chain carries TRBV6-4 and TRBJ2-5; possible D gene TRBD2, 5 bases. The CDR3 runs to 13 residues. V lost 6 bases and J lost 5, with 13 bases in between. Germline CDR1 reads MRHNA; CDR2 reads SNTAGT. CDR3 nucleotide sequence: TGTGCCAGCAGCCTCGAGGGCGGGGAGACCCAGTACTTC. Its protein is CASSLEGGETQYF.

This clone was seen just once. The chain couples TRBV29-1 to TRBJ2-3, with a possible D match to TRBD1 (6 bases). The V gene's germline CDR1 is SQVTM and CDR2 ANQGSEA. V was trimmed by 3 bases and J by 6 bases, leaving 22 bases between them. This CDR3 contains 16 residues. CDR3 DNA: TGCAGCGTTGATGGGGGTGCGGCAGGGGCCGCGGATACGCAGTATTTT. Its protein is CSVDGGAAGAADTQYF.

The chain uses TRBV19 and TRBJ1-4, with 8 positions matching TRBD1. There are 14 residues in the CDR3. V gave up 6 bases and J gave up 11 bases; unmatched junction bases: 11. Germline assignment: CDR1 LNHDA and CDR2 SQIVND (reference sequence). The CDR3 region has the DNA TGTGCCAGTAGCCTCGGACAGGGATGGACCAAACTGTTTTTT. Protein sequence: CASSLGQGWTKLFF.

The chain uses TRBV5-1 and TRBJ2-3, with a tentative D call TRBD2 (6 bases). This CDR3 is 19 amino acids long. With 2 bases removed from V and 0 bases from J, the gap between germline ends came to 22 bases. CDR1 and CDR2 from the germline V gene are SGHRS and YFSETQ. CDR3 residues: CASSFLAVAYGPSTDTQYF. The CDR3 bases are TGCGCCAGCAGCTTTTTAGCGGTCGCTTATGGACCAAGCACAGATACGCAGTATTTT.

The chain recombines TRBV2 with TRBJ2-3; 10 bases are shared with TRBD1. The CDR3 has 15 amino acids. With V trimmed by 6 bases and J by 6 bases, 9 bases remained unmatched. Germline CDR1 is SNHLY and CDR2 is FYNNEI. The CDR3 here is CASSTRQGAGDTQYF. CDR3 DNA: TGTGCCAGCAGCACTAGACAGGGGGCAGGGGATACGCAGTATTTT.